Presented here are 24 T cell receptor beta chains from one specimen sequenced in a study of T cells in Graves' hyperthyroidism and ophthalmopathy. Authors of the study amplified TCR beta CDR3 regions from RNA transcripts. First-round RT-PCR targeting the TCR CDR3 was performed with the HTBI primer set. TCRdb re-called the multiplex PCR reads with MiXCR, one entry per CDR3 protein. The sample includes more than 500,000 distinct CDR3 sequences, roughly 16% of them seen just once. The sequenced sample consisted of blood. The receptors shown here come from a woman in her 30s with Graves' ophthalmopathy.

This clonotype came up many times. V and J are TRBV6-1 and TRBJ2-7; TRBD2 is a possible D gene (7 bases). The CDR3 spans 17 residues. CDR1 is MNHNS, CDR2 SASEGT, per germline. V lost 1 base, J lost 6 bases, and 22 bases lay in between. CDR3 nucleotides: TGTGCCAGCAGTGAAGAATCGCCCACCACAGGGAGGGTCGAGCAGTACTTC. This encodes CASSEESPTTGRVEQYF.

This clonotype has more than one count but fewer than ten. The chain uses TRBV20-1 and TRBJ2-5; D remains unclear. V lost 2 bases and J lost 1, with 11 bases in between. Germline V lookup: CDR1 DFQATT, CDR2 SNEGSKA (reference sequence). The CDR3 runs 14 residues. Here the CDR3 DNA reads TGCAGTGCTAGACTCGGGTTTGGCCAAGAGACCCAGTACTTC. As protein: CSARLGFGQETQYF.

The genes are TRBV6-1 and TRBJ2-7; perhaps TRBD2 as D (6 bases). The germline V gene encodes CDR1 MNHNS and CDR2 SASEGT. The V end lost 0 bases, the J end lost 5 bases, and 11 bases lay between the germline ends. The CDR3 spans 14 residues. The DNA of the CDR3 is TGTGCCAGCAGTGAAGCAGGAGGGTTCCACGAGCAGTACTTC. It codes for CASSEAGGFHEQYF.

This clonotype was found a few times. A read error may account for a junction end that differs from germline. The V gene is TRBV3-1, the J gene TRBJ1-4; D is ambiguous. The length of the CDR3 is 14 residues. Per germline, CDR1 LGHDT and CDR2 YNNKEL (reference sequence). The CDR3 DNA is TGTGCCAACAGCGCCCGGGCACCTAATGAAAAACTGTTTTTT. Its protein product is CANSARAPNEKLFF.

The rearrangement links TRBV30 to TRBJ1-5, with no clear D. The CDR3 has 16 amino acids. The germline gives CDR1 GTSNPN, CDR2 SVGIG (reference sequence). Trimming removed 0 bases from V and 2 bases from J, with 14 bases in between. The CDR3 DNA follows: TGTGCCTGGAGTGTGGGGTTGGGCTTGGGCAATCAGCCCCAGCATTTT. Its protein is CAWSVGLGLGNQPQHF.

The genes are TRBV7-2 and TRBJ1-2; 8 bases map to TRBD1. The CDR3 is 15 amino acids. Germline CDR1 is SGHTA and CDR2 is FQGNSA. J lost 4 bases, V lost 0 bases, and 4 bases had no gene match. CDR3 protein: CASSLAAGGGYGYTF. DNA for the CDR3: TGTGCCAGCAGCTTAGCGGCAGGGGGCGGCTATGGCTACACCTTC.

V gene TRBV20-1 combines with J gene TRBJ1-1; D is possibly TRBD1 (6 bases). In germline, CDR1 is DFQATT, CDR2 SNEGSKA (reference sequence). V was pared by 7 bases and J by 1 base, with 13 bases between. This CDR3 is built from 13 residues. CDR3 sequence reads: CSGWTDSNTEAFF. The CDR3 DNA follows: TGCAGTGGATGGACAGATTCGAACACTGAAGCTTTCTTT.

Regarding this clonotype: This may come from a read error, since a much larger clone is one base off. CDR3 in amino acids: CGARERTSGRDEQFF. CDR3 sequence (DNA): TGCGGTGCTAGAGAGAGGACTAGCGGGAGGGATGAGCAGTTCTTC. The J gene is TRBJ2-1, the V gene TRBV20-1; 15 bases map to TRBD2. Per the germline V gene, CDR1 is DFQATT and CDR2 is SNEGSKA (reference sequence). The CDR3 sequence is 15 residues long.

The chain employs TRBV20-1 and TRBJ2-1; 9 bases map to TRBD2. CDR1 is DFQATT and CDR2 is SNEGSKA in the germline V gene (reference sequence). This CDR3 is built from 16 residues. The J segment lost 6 bases and the V segment lost 4 bases, leaving 13 bases of the junction unmatched. CDR3: CSATPFLAGGSNEQFF. The CDR3 DNA follows: TGCAGTGCTACGCCCTTTCTGGCGGGAGGGTCCAATGAGCAGTTCTTC.

This clonotype was detected ten times or more. This chain uses TRBV18 with TRBJ1-1; D possibly corresponds to TRBD1 (5 bases). V shed 0 bases and J shed 0 bases, with 8 bases lying between them. This CDR3 contains 15 residues. The germline V gene has CDR1 KGHSH and CDR2 LQKENI. As DNA, the CDR3 is TGTGCCAGCTCACCACCGCCGGGGGTGAACACTGAAGCTTTCTTT. Translated, it gives CASSPPPGVNTEAFF.

The chain carries TRBV5-1 and TRBJ2-1, with 9 bases matching TRBD1. From germline, CDR1 is SGHRS and CDR2 YFSETQ. The CDR3 length is 15 residues. J was trimmed by 7 bases and V by 3 bases; bases with no gene match: 8. CDR3 in DNA: TGCGCCAGCAGCTGGGGGACAGGGCCGGTGAATGAGCAGTTCTTC. It translates to CASSWGTGPVNEQFF.

The J gene is TRBJ2-7, the V gene TRBV5-1; D uncertain. The ends were cut back, 4 bases at V and 5 bases at J, with 19 bases in the middle. The CDR3 is 15 residues long. Germline V CDR1 and CDR2: SGHRS, YFSETQ. This CDR3 is CASSLSRLRGNEQYF. The CDR3 nucleotides read TGCGCCAGCAGCCTCTCCCGACTGCGTGGCAACGAGCAGTACTTC.

The chain combines TRBV12-3 or TRBV12-4 with TRBJ2-2; either TRBD1 or TRBD2 may fit D (5 bases each). The CDR3 spans 16 residues. V was trimmed by 3 bases and J by 6 bases, leaving 17 bases between them. The CDR3 loop reads CASSLHVGVGAGELFF. DNA of the CDR3: TGTGCCAGCAGTTTGCATGTGGGGGTTGGAGCCGGGGAGCTGTTTTTT.

This clonotype was seen at least ten times. The gene calls are TRBV18 and TRBJ2-3; D uncertain. The germline V gene encodes CDR1 KGHSH and CDR2 LQKENI. There are 12 residues in the CDR3. With 4 bases removed from V and 2 bases from J, the gap between germline ends came to 4 bases. The CDR3 nucleotides read TGTGCCAGCTCACGCCCCACAGATACGCAGTATTTT. This gives the protein CASSRPTDTQYF.

Ten or more counts support this clonotype. The gene calls are TRBV5-1 and TRBJ2-5; 8 bases match TRBD1. Germline V gene data show CDR1 as SGHRS and CDR2 as YFSETQ. J lost 3 bases, V lost 3 bases, and 4 bases had no gene match. The CDR3 covers 14 residues. In nucleotides, the CDR3 is TGCGCCAGCAGCTACGGACAGGGTAAAGAGACCCAGTACTTC. Protein product: CASSYGQGKETQYF.

Many counts were recorded for this clonotype. The genes are TRBV3-1 and TRBJ1-5; 7 positions match TRBD1. V shed 4 bases and J 2 bases; nucleotides not matched to a gene: 8. Germline V gene sequence: CDR1 LGHDT, CDR2 YNNKEL (reference sequence). CDR3 size: 16 residues. Written as DNA, the CDR3 is TGTGCCAGCAGCCCCGGGACAGCTAAAGGCAATCAGCCCCAGCATTTT. Translation: CASSPGTAKGNQPQHF.

The gene calls are TRBV5-4 and TRBJ1-2; D ambiguous. The CDR3 spans 14 residues. V was trimmed by 2 bases and J by 1 base, leaving 9 bases between them. Germline V gene lookup returns CDR1 SGHNT and CDR2 YYREEE (reference sequence). Here the CDR3 reads CASSFSPLNYGYTF. The CDR3 DNA reads as TGTGCCAGCAGCTTCTCTCCCCTTAACTATGGCTACACCTTC.

The rearrangement joins TRBV4-3 to TRBJ2-2; a possible D gene is TRBD1 (6 bases). The germline CDR1 and CDR2 sequences are LGHNA and YSLEER. V dropped 0 bases and J dropped 6 bases, with 14 bases sitting between them. This CDR3 comprises 16 residues. Written as DNA, the CDR3 is TGCGCCAGCAGCCAAGAGGGCAGGGGAGTGTCCGGGGAGCTGTTTTTT. Protein: CASSQEGRGVSGELFF.

This clonotype has a handful of counts. The rearrangement joins TRBV9 to TRBJ2-7; TRBD2 agrees at 13 bases. Germline lookup yields CDR1 SGDLS and CDR2 YYNGEE. The CDR3 is 17 amino acids. Trimming at V came to 3 bases and at J to 6 bases, leaving 12 bases not matched to a gene. DNA of the CDR3: TGTGCCAGCAGCGCCGGAGGACTAGCGGGAGATCGGTTCGAGCAGTACTTC. Protein product: CASSAGGLAGDRFEQYF.

This clonotype was picked up many times. The chain combines TRBV20-1 with TRBJ2-7; D might be TRBD1 or TRBD2, each matching 5 bases. Trimming stripped 0 bases from V and 2 bases from J, with 11 bases between. CDR3 length: 14 amino acids. CDR1 DFQATT and CDR2 SNEGSKA come from the germline V gene (reference sequence). The CDR3: CSARDRGRTYEQYF. CDR3 in DNA: TGCAGTGCTAGAGATCGGGGACGCACCTACGAGCAGTACTTC.

The sample holds many counts of this clonotype. This rearrangement joins TRBV7-2 to TRBJ2-3; 14 bases map to TRBD2. V shed 5 bases, J shed 6 bases, and the junction held 10 bases outside the gene matches. The CDR3 consists of 17 residues. Germline assignment: CDR1 SGHTA and CDR2 FQGNSA. Written as DNA, the CDR3 is TGTGCCAGCAGCCGTGGGACTAGCGGGAGCGGAGCGGATACGCAGTATTTT. Encoded protein: CASSRGTSGSGADTQYF. The whole variable domain, remainder taken from reference TRBV7-2 and TRBJ2-3, is GAGVSQSPSNKVTEKGKDVELRCDPISGHTALYWYRQSLGQGLEFLIYFQGNSAPDKSGLPSDRFSAERTGGSVSTLTIQRTQQEDSAVYLCASSRGTSGSGADTQYFGPGTRLTVL.

This clonotype was recorded many times. This chain connects TRBV18 to TRBJ1-5, with D perhaps matching TRBD1 (6 bases). The V end was cut by 2 bases, the J end by 3 bases, with 14 bases between. The CDR3 runs to 16 residues. Germline CDR1 reads KGHSH; CDR2 reads LQKENI. CDR3 region: CASSPTERGLNQPQHF. CDR3 in DNA: TGTGCCAGCTCACCAACCGAGCGGGGGCTCAATCAGCCCCAGCATTTT.

V and J are TRBV4-1 and TRBJ2-7; tentatively, D is TRBD1 (5 bases). This CDR3 has 17 residues. Trimming stripped 5 bases from V and 2 bases from J, with 22 bases between. Germline loops: CDR1 MGHRA, CDR2 YSYEKL. CDR3 nucleotides: TGCGCCAGCAGCTTTGAACGGACACCCCAAACAGCCTACGAGCAGTACTTC. It is translated as CASSFERTPQTAYEQYF.

The chain is built from TRBV27 and TRBJ2-5, with D perhaps TRBD2 (5 bases). V shed 6 bases and J shed 5 bases, with 16 bases lying between them. Germline loops: CDR1 MNHEY, CDR2 SMNVEV (reference sequence). This CDR3 spans 14 amino acids. The CDR3 sequence is CASSFTGDTETQYF. In DNA, the CDR3 is TGTGCCAGCAGCTTCACCGGGGATACGGAGACCCAGTACTTC.